This T cell receptor beta chain emerged from a study of T cell changes during pregnancy in multiple sclerosis. The germline V gene has CDR1 MDHEN and CDR2 SYDVKM. The V and J ends lost 6 bases and 2 bases respectively, with 10 bases between them. The CDR3 covers 13 residues. Some clones are missing from TCRdb's copy, which holds only in-frame ones; the method was immunoSEQ multiplex PCR. The table includes over 20,000 clones, 70% to 90% detected once. The source of this sequence is a female donor with multiple sclerosis, enrolled in a pregnancy study. The chain joins TRBV28 to TRBJ1-2; D might be TRBD1 (5 bases). The input for sequencing was CD8+ T cells from peripheral blood mononuclear cells, taken before pregnancy. The CDR3 is CASSPRVNYGYTF. The CDR3 region has the DNA TGTGCCAGCAGCCCCAGGGTGAACTATGGCTACACCTTC.